The text below deals with one TCR beta chain. Its antigen remains unidentified. A much larger clone is a single base away; this may be a read error. The CDR3 does not close with the conserved phenylalanine or tryptophan, likely indicating a read error. Per germline, CDR1 MNHEY and CDR2 SMNVEV (reference sequence). The ends lost 5 bases at V and 3 bases at J; junction bases unmatched: 9. The CDR3 has 15 amino acids. This sample was included in a study of CD8+CD57+ T cells in acquired aplastic anemia. Overall study: CD4+ and CD8+ cells, once sorted, gave DNA averaging roughly 3.2 ug. Healthy-donor CD4+ cells averaged about 9.8 million reads.

The use of genomic DNA as template underpinned the TCR beta VDJ and CDR3 profiling. Via MiXCR, TCRdb re-called the reads, giving one row per CDR3 protein. The table lists some 180,000 distinct CDR3 sequences, 46% of them singletons. General observations from the study: Found in both controls and patients were approximately 30 CD8+ CDR3 sequences.

The receptor comes from a human donor in good health. Sequencing used sorted CD4+, CD8+, or CD8+CD57+ T cells (not recorded which) from PBMCs. The chain recombines TRBV27 with TRBJ2-7; TRBD2 aligns across 8 bases. CDR3 region: CASSPRGSGSYEQYL. The DNA for the CDR3 is TGTGCCAGCAGTCCCCGTGGGAGCGGGAGCTACGAGCAGTACCTC.